Listed here are 28 T cell receptor beta chains from one sample, sequenced in a study of radiation and T cells in renal cell carcinoma. The sample's time point: blood 4 weeks post-SBRT, at nephrectomy. Regarding treatment: 15 Gy SBRT to primary tumor, nephrectomy 4 weeks later. Profiling relied on immunoSEQ multiplex PCR, and the TCRdb table lists in-frame clones only, not all of them. This sample has 130,000 to 150,000 clones, with roughly 90% found just once. The specimen was blood, collected from a patient whose treatment included radiotherapy and nephrectomy. These receptors all come from a woman in her forties or fifties with renal cell carcinoma.

V and J are TRBV19 and TRBJ2-2, with D unresolved. V dropped 7 bases and J dropped 4 bases, with 13 bases sitting between them. This CDR3 comprises 14 residues. The germline gives CDR1 LNHDA, CDR2 SQIVND (reference sequence). The CDR3 coding sequence is TGTGCCAGTAAAAGTCGTGGGTCCACCGGGGAGCTGTTTTTT. Its protein product is CASKSRGSTGELFF.

This chain connects TRBV6-1 to TRBJ2-7, with 7 bases fitting TRBD1. With 2 bases clipped from V and 1 base from J, the junction kept 2 bases outside the gene matches. The CDR3 is made up of 14 amino acids. Germline CDR1 reads MNHNS; CDR2 reads SASEGT. The CDR3 spells CASSEFRGSYEQYF. The CDR3, as DNA: TGTGCCAGCAGTGAATTCAGGGGGTCCTACGAGCAGTACTTC.

The chain combines TRBV5-4 with TRBJ1-5, with TRBD1 as a possible D gene (5 bases). Germline-derived CDR1 and CDR2 are SGHNT and YYREEE (reference sequence). The V end lost 2 bases, the J end lost 2 bases, and 8 bases lay between the germline ends. This CDR3 region has 14 residues. The chain's CDR3 is CASSFQGGNQPQHF. In DNA form, the CDR3 reads TGTGCCAGCAGCTTCCAGGGAGGCAATCAGCCCCAGCATTTT.

The chain recombines TRBV27 with TRBJ2-5; tentatively, D is TRBD1 (5 bases). The CDR3 runs 14 residues. Trimming cost V 4 bases and J 1 base, with 10 bases left between them. Germline CDR1 MNHEY, CDR2 SMNVEV (reference sequence). The DNA for the CDR3 is TGTGCCAGCAGTTACCCCAGGGCCCAAGAGACCCAGTACTTC. Its protein product is CASSYPRAQETQYF.

This clone came up once. This CDR3 is CASSAGLGVAEAFF. CDR3 DNA sequence: TGTGCCAGCAGCGCAGGGCTGGGGGTTGCTGAAGCTTTCTTT. The J gene is TRBJ1-1, the V gene TRBV2; tentative D call: TRBD1 (5 bases). From germline, CDR1 is SNHLY and CDR2 FYNNEI. The CDR3 is made up of 14 amino acids. Trimming took 6 bases from V and 6 from J, leaving 17 bases between them.

This clone was seen more than once but under ten times. The V gene is TRBV6-5, the J gene TRBJ1-1; D not certain. The ends were cut back, 2 bases at V and 0 bases at J, with 7 bases in the middle. The CDR3 length is 14 residues. In germline, CDR1 is MNHEY, CDR2 SVGAGI. The CDR3 nucleotides are TGTGCCAGCAGTTACAGGGTTTTGAACACTGAAGCTTTCTTT. Translation: CASSYRVLNTEAFF.

This clone has a single count. The chain uses TRBV6-5 and TRBJ2-3; unclear D gene. Germline CDR1 and CDR2: MNHEY and SVGAGI. The CDR3 is made up of 11 amino acids. V was shortened by 2 bases and J by 7 bases, with 4 bases between the two germline ends. In DNA, the CDR3 is TGTGCCAGCAGTTACAGTAATACGCAGTATTTT. Its protein product is CASSYSNTQYF.

The rearrangement joins TRBV5-1 to TRBJ1-5; D might be TRBD1 (5 bases). V was clipped by 3 bases and J by 6 bases, with 16 bases between them. Germline V gene lookup returns CDR1 SGHRS and CDR2 YFSETQ. The CDR3 extends over 15 amino acids. CDR3 nucleotide sequence: TGCGCCAGCAGCTGGGGCATGGGGGAAGGTCAGCCCCAGCATTTT. It encodes CASSWGMGEGQPQHF.

V gene TRBV27 combines with J gene TRBJ1-5; TRBD1 matches 8 bases. Looked up from germline, CDR1 is MNHEY and CDR2 is SMNVEV (reference sequence). The CDR3 is made up of 17 amino acids. V shed 2 bases, J shed 2 bases, and the junction held 8 bases outside the gene matches. The CDR3 bases are TGTGCCAGCAGTTTACGGGCAGGGGGCAGGGGCAATCAGCCCCAGCATTTT. Protein sequence: CASSLRAGGRGNQPQHF.

The chain employs TRBV6-5 and TRBJ2-1; TRBD2 matches at 11 bases. V lost 7 bases to trimming and J lost 4 bases; unmatched junction nucleotides: 6. The CDR3 totals 15 residues. Looked up from germline, CDR1 is MNHEY and CDR2 is SVGAGI. The CDR3 bases are TGTGCCAGCACCTTGACTAGCGGGGTGTACAATGAGCAGTTCTTC. Its protein is CASTLTSGVYNEQFF.

The sample holds one count of this clone. This sequence joins TRBV21-1 and TRBJ1-3. TRBV21-1 is a listed pseudogene. This CDR3 spans 13 amino acids. CDR3 loop: CASSTAAGNTIYF. The CDR3 DNA follows: TGTGCCAGCAGCACCGCCGCCGGAAACACCATATATTTT.

The chain is built from TRBV5-6 and TRBJ2-3; D may be TRBD1 (5 bases). The CDR3 runs to 16 residues. The V end lost 1 base, the J end lost 0 bases, and 12 bases lay between the germline ends. Germline CDR1 reads SGHDT; CDR2 reads YYEEEE. The CDR3 sequence: CASSLWAGLSTDTQYF. The DNA of the CDR3 is TGTGCCAGCAGCTTGTGGGCAGGGTTGAGCACAGATACGCAGTATTTT.

This clone was observed once. The chain has TRBV5-4 and TRBJ2-7, with D uncertain. The CDR3 totals 15 residues. Germline CDR1 is SGHNT and CDR2 is YYREEE (reference sequence). V dropped 0 bases and J dropped 2 bases, with 12 bases sitting between them. DNA of the CDR3: TGTGCCAGCAGCTTGGGCTCAGGTGGACCCTACGAGCAGTACTTC. Its translation: CASSLGSGGPYEQYF. The full variable domain, its missing parts supplied by reference TRBV5-4 and TRBJ2-7, is ETGVTQSPTHLIKTRGQQVTLRCSSQSGHNTVSWYQQALGQGPQFIFQYYREEENGRGNFPPRFSGLQFPNYSSELNVNALELDDSALYLCASSLGSGGPYEQYFGPGTRLTVT.

The chain joins TRBV19 to TRBJ2-5; 9 nucleotides agree with TRBD1. Trimming took 5 bases from V and 5 from J; bases not matched to a gene: 9. The CDR3 consists of 15 residues. Germline V gene data show CDR1 as LNHDA and CDR2 as SQIVND (reference sequence). DNA of the CDR3: TGTGCCAGTAGTCCCGGACAGGGGAGGCGGGAGACCCAGTACTTC. This gives the protein CASSPGQGRRETQYF.

This chain joins TRBV4-3 and TRBJ2-3; D might be TRBD2 (7 bases). This CDR3 is 15 amino acids long. Germline loops: CDR1 LGHNA, CDR2 YSLEER. V shed 2 bases and J shed 5 bases, with 14 bases lying between them. The CDR3 is CASSQQRGAGDTQYF. The CDR3 DNA sequence: TGCGCCAGCAGCCAACAACGGGGGGCAGGAGATACGCAGTATTTT.

The V and J genes are TRBV19 and TRBJ2-3; 12 positions agree with TRBD2. V was pared by 6 bases and J by 1 base, with 8 bases of the junction left unmatched. Per the germline V gene, CDR1 is LNHDA and CDR2 is SQIVND (reference sequence). The CDR3 contains 17 residues. In nucleotides, the CDR3 is TGTGCCAGTAGCCGACTAGCGGGGGCCGGGGGCACAGATACGCAGTATTTT. This codes for CASSRLAGAGGTDTQYF.

V and J are TRBV2 and TRBJ2-1; TRBD2 matches 7 bases. The CDR3 consists of 15 residues. Per germline, CDR1 SNHLY and CDR2 FYNNEI. Losses at the gene ends were 4 bases for V and 9 bases for J; bases not matched to a gene: 12. The DNA of the CDR3 is TGTGCCAGCAGTGTGATGGCCGCGGGAGCAGGTGAGCAGTTCTTC. Translated: CASSVMAAGAGEQFF.

With respect to this clone: The junction and the germline gene differ at one end; a read error may be behind it. The chain uses TRBV7-9 and TRBJ2-7; D may be TRBD2 (6 bases). Germline loops: CDR1 SEHNR, CDR2 FQNEAQ (reference sequence). The CDR3 sequence is 16 residues long. CDR3 protein: CASSPGGGDGSYEQYF. CDR3 sequence (DNA): TGCGCCAGCAGCCCCGGAGGAGGGGATGGCTCCTACGAGCAGTACTTC.

V gene TRBV28 combines with J gene TRBJ1-2; D unresolved. This CDR3 has 12 amino acids. Germline CDR1 is MDHEN and CDR2 is SYDVKM. The germline V and J ends were trimmed by 5 bases and 0 bases, with 4 bases remaining between them. The CDR3 reads CASSRANYGYTF. The CDR3 bases are TGTGCCAGCAGTCGAGCTAACTATGGCTACACCTTC.

This clone was observed a handful of times. The chain has TRBV10-2 and TRBJ2-1, with TRBD2 matching 7 bases. The CDR3 spans 14 residues. J gave up 3 bases and V 3 bases, and 2 bases lay outside the gene matches. From germline, CDR1 is WSHSY and CDR2 SAAADI. The CDR3 DNA reads as TGCGCCAGCAGTGAACCTAGCGGCTACAATGAGCAGTTCTTC. Its translation: CASSEPSGYNEQFF.

A note on this clone: In the same sample, other DNA sequences code for this CDR3. V usage is TRBV6-6 and J usage is TRBJ2-7; 7 positions agree with TRBD1. Germline trimming cut 6 bases from V and 3 bases from J; bases unmatched to any gene: 5. The CDR3 is 13 residues long. Germline lookup yields CDR1 MNHNY and CDR2 SVGAGI (reference sequence). The CDR3 is CASSRQGRYEQYF. In nucleotides, the CDR3 is TGTGCCAGCAGCCGACAGGGTCGCTACGAGCAGTACTTC.

CDR3 region: CAWTTGDNSPLHF. As DNA, the CDR3 is TGTGCCTGGACTACTGGCGATAATTCACCCCTCCACTTT. This chain links TRBV30 with TRBJ1-6; D remains ambiguous. Looked up from germline, CDR1 is GTSNPN and CDR2 is SVGIG (reference sequence). The CDR3 runs 13 residues. Trimming took 4 bases from V and 5 from J, leaving 9 bases between them.

The chain uses TRBV7-2 and TRBJ2-7, with D unclear. Per germline, CDR1 SGHTA and CDR2 FQGNSA. The CDR3 has 12 residues. The ends were cut back, 3 bases at V and 7 bases at J, with 10 bases in the middle. The CDR3 coding sequence is TGTGCCAGCAGCTTCCCTTTTCAGGAGCAGTACTTC. This codes for CASSFPFQEQYF.

The chain combines TRBV15 with TRBJ1-2; TRBD1 might be the D (5 bases). CDR1 and CDR2 (germline): LNHNV, YYDKDF (reference sequence). Trimming pared 3 bases from V and 7 bases from J, leaving 15 bases between. The CDR3 totals 14 residues. The CDR3 reads CATSSPSGASGYTF. The CDR3 bases are TGTGCCACCAGCAGCCCTAGTGGGGCCAGTGGCTACACCTTC.

This clone has more than one count but fewer than ten. The missing conserved phenylalanine or tryptophan at the end of this CDR3 makes a read error likely. Because the CDR3's place on the DNA is in doubt, the DNA is left out and the CDR3 is given as listed by TCRdb. CDR3 region: CASNGHPA. The J gene is TRBJ1-2, the V gene TRBV2; the listed D gene, TRBD1, was not tested against the DNA. 8 amino acids form the CDR3, both terminal residues included. Germline values: CDR1 SNHLY, CDR2 FYNNEI.

This chain uses TRBV29-1 with TRBJ1-6; 11 nucleotides align to TRBD1. J gave up 13 bases and V 6 bases, and 5 bases lay outside the gene matches. Looked up from germline, CDR1 is SQVTM and CDR2 is ANQGSEA. The CDR3 has 12 residues. The CDR3 coding sequence is TGCAGCGTAGGGGACAGGGGGAGCCCCCTCCACTTT. It translates to CSVGDRGSPLHF.

The chain has TRBV28 and TRBJ2-6; TRBD1 matches 8 bases. V lost 3 bases and J lost 2; bases outside the gene matches: 6. This CDR3 has 17 residues. Germline lookup yields CDR1 MDHEN and CDR2 SYDVKM. CDR3 nucleotide sequence: TGTGCCAGCAGTTTGGGTCAGGGGGCAGCTGGGGCCAACGTCCTGACTTTC. This sequence encodes CASSLGQGAAGANVLTF.

The chain joins TRBV19 to TRBJ1-1; a possible D gene is TRBD1 (5 bases). Trimming took 1 base from V and 3 from J, leaving 9 bases between them. The CDR3 has 14 residues. Germline V CDR1 and CDR2: LNHDA, SQIVND (reference sequence). The CDR3 protein is CASSIVGVYTEAFF. CDR3 bases: TGTGCCAGTAGTATAGTAGGGGTTTACACTGAAGCTTTCTTT. The entire variable domain, with the rest obtained from reference TRBV19 and TRBJ1-1, is as follows: DGGITQSPKYLFRKEGQNVTLSCEQNLNHDAMYWYRQDPGQGLRLIYYSQIVNDFQKGDIAEGYSVSREKKESFPLTVTSAQKNPTAFYLCASSIVGVYTEAFFGQGTRLTVV.